This TCR beta chain was sequenced for a study of Ad26.COV2.S vaccination and SARS-CoV-2 variants. Across the whole study: Administration of Ad26.COV2.S was intramuscular, either once or twice 56 days apart.

Treatment noted: some 20 received Ad26.COV2.S at low or high dose, single or two shots; about five received placebo; per-sample allocation not given. Samples analyzed were those drawn on day 63 after the first vaccine or placebo injection. The CDR3 consists of 17 residues. Trimming took 2 bases from V and 0 from J, leaving 14 bases between them. Germline CDR1 is LNHDA and CDR2 is SQIVND (reference sequence). TCRdb's table, derived via immunoSEQ multiplex PCR, lists solely in-frame clones and lacks some. The sample lists 380,000 or so clones; around 89% were seen once. This sequence joins TRBV19 and TRBJ1-3; D uncertain. The source material was peripheral blood, sampled in a trial of Ad26.COV2.S vaccine versus placebo. This receptor was obtained from a person aged 18 to 59 who received the Ad26.COV2.S COVID-19 vaccine or a placebo. DNA for the CDR3: TGTGCCAGTAGTATAATTCTCGGACGGATCTCTGGAAACACCATATATTTT. Translation: CASSIILGRISGNTIYF. Complete variable domain (other parts from reference TRBV19 and TRBJ1-3): DGGITQSPKYLFRKEGQNVTLSCEQNLNHDAMYWYRQDPGQGLRLIYYSQIVNDFQKGDIAEGYSVSREKKESFPLTVTSAQKNPTAFYLCASSIILGRISGNTIYFGEGSWLTVV.